These 22 T cell receptor beta chains came from one sample sequenced in a study of T cells in Graves' hyperthyroidism and ophthalmopathy. RNA transcripts were the template for amplifying TCR beta CDR3 regions. When the TCR CDR3 underwent first-round RT-PCR, the HTBI primer set was used. TCRdb reprocessed the multiplex PCR reads with MiXCR, giving one entry per CDR3 protein. The sample lists about 770,000 distinct CDR3 sequences, around 20% occurring once. Sequenced material: blood. Source of these receptors: a woman aged 45-60 years with Graves' hyperthyroidism that later progressed to Graves' ophthalmopathy.

The chain carries TRBV4-1 and TRBJ2-1; D is perhaps TRBD2 (6 bases). CDR1 is MGHRA and CDR2 is YSYEKL in the germline V gene. Trimming stripped 3 bases from V and 2 bases from J, with 14 bases between. This CDR3 is 16 amino acids long. The CDR3: CASSHAGGGPYNEQFF. CDR3 DNA sequence: TGCGCCAGCAGCCACGCTGGGGGAGGCCCCTACAATGAGCAGTTCTTC.

At least ten counts were recorded for this clonotype. The chain has TRBV14 and TRBJ2-5; 7 bases match TRBD2. V dropped 4 bases and J dropped 2; count of bases not matched to a gene: 10. Germline V gene sequence: CDR1 SGHDN, CDR2 FVKESK. CDR3 length equals 16 residues. CDR3 in DNA: TGTGCCAGCAGCCGGTCCGGGAGGCCTACACAAGAGACCCAGTACTTC. Protein: CASSRSGRPTQETQYF.

This clonotype was counted a few times. CDR3 nucleotides: TGTGCCAGCAGCCATGGCAGGGACCATGGCTACACCTTC. This encodes CASSHGRDHGYTF. The chain employs TRBV3-1 and TRBJ1-2, with D possibly matching TRBD1 (5 bases). V lost 3 bases to trimming and J lost 6 bases, with 11 bases between them. Germline V gene data show CDR1 as LGHDT and CDR2 as YNNKEL (reference sequence). This CDR3 is built from 13 residues.

This clonotype appeared a few times. The genes are TRBV15 and TRBJ2-5, with D perhaps TRBD1 (6 bases). The CDR3 sequence is 15 residues long. The V end lost 1 base, the J end lost 5 bases, and 14 bases lay between the germline ends. The germline V gene encodes CDR1 LNHNV and CDR2 YYDKDF (reference sequence). The CDR3 reads CATSRALGAEETQYF. Written as DNA, the CDR3 is TGTGCCACCAGCAGAGCCCTGGGGGCTGAGGAGACCCAGTACTTC.

This clonotype was detected ten times or more. The CDR3 sequence is CASSPPGPQETQYF. For the CDR3, the DNA is TGTGCCAGCTCACCACCAGGACCCCAAGAGACCCAGTACTTC. The rearrangement links TRBV18 to TRBJ2-5; no clear D. The CDR3 loop spans 14 amino acids. Looked up from germline, CDR1 is KGHSH and CDR2 is LQKENI. The ends were cut back, 0 bases at V and 1 base at J, with 6 bases in the middle.

In its sample, this clonotype was seen many times. V is TRBV18 and J is TRBJ1-2; 7 nucleotides match TRBD1. V was clipped by 3 bases and J by 5 bases; unmatched bases: 18. Germline assignment: CDR1 KGHSH and CDR2 LQKENI. The CDR3 is 18 residues long. Here the CDR3 DNA reads TGTGCCAGCTCACCGATTCCCCTCTCTGAACAGGGGAGTTATGGCTACACCTTC. It codes for CASSPIPLSEQGSYGYTF.

This clonotype was detected a few times. The chain uses TRBV5-1 and TRBJ2-1; D gene uncertain. Per germline, CDR1 SGHRS and CDR2 YFSETQ. Between the trimmed V and J ends, which lost 3 bases and 0 bases, there was a span of 7 bases. The CDR3 covers 14 residues. DNA for the CDR3: TGCGCCAGCAGCTGGAGCGTCTCCTACAATGAGCAGTTCTTC. Translation gives CASSWSVSYNEQFF.

Points on this clonotype: This may be a read error, as it is one base from a much larger clone. V gene TRBV6-5 combines with J gene TRBJ1-5; no firm D call. The CDR3 runs 17 residues. The germline V gene encodes CDR1 MNHEY and CDR2 SVGAGI. CDR3: CAGSYSRIGDSNQPQHF. CDR3 in DNA: TGTGCCGGCAGTTACTCAAGGATCGGGGATAGCAATCAGCCCCAGCATTTT.

Many counts were recorded for this clonotype. This chain joins TRBV12-3 or TRBV12-4 and TRBJ2-7, with unresolved D. The CDR3 runs to 12 residues. Trimming stripped 3 bases from V and 5 bases from J, with 8 bases between. CDR3 region: CASSLFNDEQYF. In DNA, the CDR3 is TGTGCCAGCAGTTTGTTTAACGACGAGCAGTACTTC.

Only one count was recorded for this clonotype. A much bigger clone sits one base away, suggesting this may be a read error. As the CDR3 is not closed by the conserved phenylalanine or tryptophan, this likely results from a read error. V and J are TRBV20-1 and TRBJ2-7, with a tentative D call TRBD1 (6 bases). Germline CDR1 and CDR2: DFQATT and SNEGSKA (reference sequence). The CDR3 runs to 13 residues. V lost 6 bases and J lost 0, with 12 bases in between. The CDR3 is CSARTELSYEQYL. DNA for the CDR3: TGCAGTGCAAGGACAGAGCTCTCCTACGAGCAGTACCTC.

This clonotype was found many times. The chain has TRBV20-1 and TRBJ2-3; TRBD2 aligns across 13 bases. CDR3 length: 18 residues. Trimming took 0 bases from V and 2 from J; bases not matched to a gene: 8. Germline CDR1 reads DFQATT; CDR2 reads SNEGSKA (reference sequence). The DNA of the CDR3 is TGCAGTGCTAGAGATCCCGGGACTAGCGGGGTACTCACAGATACGCAGTATTTT. It translates to CSARDPGTSGVLTDTQYF.

The V gene is TRBV19, the J gene TRBJ2-7, with D possibly TRBD1 on 5 matching bases. Looked up from germline, CDR1 is LNHDA and CDR2 is SQIVND (reference sequence). V gave up 5 bases and J gave up 5 bases, with 10 bases separating them. The CDR3 length is 12 residues. The CDR3 reads CASSVPGNEQYF. CDR3 DNA sequence: TGTGCCAGTAGTGTCCCAGGGAACGAGCAGTACTTC.

This clonotype came up many times. J is TRBJ1-4 and V is TRBV4-2, with D tentatively TRBD1 (5 bases). Germline CDR1 LGHNA, CDR2 YNFKEQ. The CDR3 runs 15 residues. The germline V and J ends were trimmed by 0 bases and 5 bases, with 10 bases remaining between them. CDR3 sequence: CASSQDLPGNEKLFF. CDR3 nucleotides: TGTGCCAGCAGCCAAGACCTACCAGGGAATGAAAAACTGTTTTTT.

This chain joins TRBV29-1 and TRBJ2-7, with D perhaps being TRBD1 or TRBD2 (5 bases each). The CDR3 is 14 residues long. V was cut by 5 bases and J by 2 bases, with 16 bases left in between. Looked up from germline, CDR1 is SQVTM and CDR2 is ANQGSEA. The CDR3 reads CSVIGQGVAYEQYF. CDR3 sequence (DNA): TGCAGCGTTATAGGCCAGGGAGTGGCCTACGAGCAGTACTTC.

V gene TRBV29-1 combines with J gene TRBJ2-1; TRBD2 agrees at 8 bases. V lost 4 bases, J lost 4 bases, and 3 bases stayed unmatched. Germline-derived CDR1 and CDR2 are SQVTM and ANQGSEA. This CDR3 has 13 amino acids. The CDR3 protein is CSVVAGMYNEQFF. DNA for the CDR3: TGCAGCGTTGTAGCGGGGATGTACAATGAGCAGTTCTTC.

This chain links TRBV28 with TRBJ2-1; 8 nucleotides match TRBD2. The length of the CDR3 is 17 residues. V lost 4 bases and J lost 7; bases outside the gene matches: 15. The germline CDR1 and CDR2 sequences are MDHEN and SYDVKM. CDR3 region: CASSSISRGGDFNEQFF. In nucleotides, the CDR3 is TGTGCCAGCAGTTCCATTTCTCGGGGGGGCGATTTTAATGAGCAGTTCTTC.

As regards this clonotype: This may be a read error, as it is one base from a much larger clone. The V call is TRBV20-1, the J call TRBJ1-1; no clear D gene. V lost 3 bases, J lost 3 bases, and 11 bases lay in between. CDR3 size: 13 residues. Germline V gene lookup returns CDR1 DFQATT and CDR2 SNEGSKA (reference sequence). The DNA of the CDR3 is TGCAGTGCTAGTGCCGGGGAAGACACTGAAGCTTTCTTT. Amino acid sequence: CSASAGEDTEAFF.

This clonotype was seen at least ten times. The CDR3 spells CASSYPPQGGKPYEQYF. For the CDR3, the DNA is TGTGCCAGCAGTTACCCCCCCCAGGGGGGCAAGCCCTACGAGCAGTACTTC. The chain carries TRBV6-5 and TRBJ2-7; D is perhaps TRBD1 (7 bases). The CDR3 has 17 amino acids. Trimming removed 2 bases at V and 2 bases at J, with 19 bases between. Germline V gives CDR1 MNHEY, CDR2 SVGAGI.

The CDR3 sequence: CASSRENPQGTAFF. CDR3 sequence (DNA): TGCGCCAGCAGCCGAGAGAATCCTCAGGGTACTGCTTTCTTT. This sequence joins TRBV4-1 and TRBJ1-1; D is perhaps TRBD1 (5 bases). Deletions cut 4 bases from V and 11 bases from J, with 20 bases between. CDR1 is MGHRA, CDR2 YSYEKL, per germline. This CDR3 is 14 amino acids long.

Points on this clonotype: The germline gene is not matched at one end of the junction; a read error may be the cause. The rearrangement links TRBV5-5 to TRBJ2-3; no firm D call. Germline values: CDR1 SGHKS, CDR2 YYEKEE (reference sequence). The CDR3 is 12 amino acids. The DNA for the CDR3 is TGCGCCAGCAGCCAACCCACAGATACGCAGTATTTT. This codes for CASSQPTDTQYF.

Many counts were recorded for this clonotype. This chain joins TRBV30 and TRBJ2-1; D unresolved. The germline V gene has CDR1 GTSNPN and CDR2 SVGIG (reference sequence). CDR3 size: 13 residues. Trimming pared 1 base from V and 0 bases from J, leaving 4 bases between. The DNA of the CDR3 is TGTGCCTGGAGTGGGGTCTCCTACAATGAGCAGTTCTTC. Translated: CAWSGVSYNEQFF.

This clonotype was found many times. The V call is TRBV11-2, the J call TRBJ2-7; TRBD2 agrees at 10 bases. The CDR3 has 16 amino acids. The J segment lost 0 bases and the V segment lost 5 bases, leaving 7 bases of the junction unmatched. Germline V gives CDR1 SGHAT, CDR2 FQNNGV. The DNA for the CDR3 is TGTGCCAGCAGCGAACTGAGCGGGGGGGCCTCCTACGAGCAGTACTTC. This gives the protein CASSELSGGASYEQYF.